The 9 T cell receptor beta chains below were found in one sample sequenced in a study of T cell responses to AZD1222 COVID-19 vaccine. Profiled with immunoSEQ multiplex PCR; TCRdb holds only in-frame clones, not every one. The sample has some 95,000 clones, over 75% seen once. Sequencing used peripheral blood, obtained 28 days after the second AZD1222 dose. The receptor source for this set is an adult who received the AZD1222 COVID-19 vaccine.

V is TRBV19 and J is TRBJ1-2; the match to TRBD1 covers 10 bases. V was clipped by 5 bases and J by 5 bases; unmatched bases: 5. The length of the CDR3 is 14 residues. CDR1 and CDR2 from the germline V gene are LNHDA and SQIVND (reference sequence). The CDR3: CASSLGQGRYGYTF. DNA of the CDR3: TGTGCCAGTAGTCTGGGACAGGGGAGATATGGCTACACCTTC.

The CDR3 DNA reads as TGTGCCTGGAAAAGAAACGAGTACACTGAAGCTTTCTTT. This encodes CAWKRNEYTEAFF. This chain links TRBV30 with TRBJ1-1; no definite D call. Trimming shortened V by 4 bases and J by 3 bases, and 12 bases separated the two germline ends. Looked up from germline, CDR1 is GTSNPN and CDR2 is SVGIG (reference sequence). The CDR3 spans 13 residues.

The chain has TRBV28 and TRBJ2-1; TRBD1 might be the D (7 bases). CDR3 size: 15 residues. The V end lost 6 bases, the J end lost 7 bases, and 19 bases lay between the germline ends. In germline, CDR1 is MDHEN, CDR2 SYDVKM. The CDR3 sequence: CASRVGRGALNEQFF. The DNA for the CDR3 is TGTGCCAGCAGAGTAGGCAGGGGGGCTCTGAATGAGCAGTTCTTC.

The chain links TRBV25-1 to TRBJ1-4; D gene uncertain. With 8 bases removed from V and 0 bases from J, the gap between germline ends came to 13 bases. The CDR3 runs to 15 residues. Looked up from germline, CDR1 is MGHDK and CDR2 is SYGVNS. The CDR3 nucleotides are TGTGCCAGCTCCCCCCCCTCGGCAACTAATGAAAAACTGTTTTTT. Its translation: CASSPPSATNEKLFF.

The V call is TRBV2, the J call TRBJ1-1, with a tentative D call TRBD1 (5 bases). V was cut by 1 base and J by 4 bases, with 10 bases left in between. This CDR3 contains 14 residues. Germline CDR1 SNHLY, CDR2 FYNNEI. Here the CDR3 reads CASSEDKGSTEAFF. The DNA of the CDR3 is TGTGCCAGCAGTGAAGATAAGGGGTCCACTGAAGCTTTCTTT.

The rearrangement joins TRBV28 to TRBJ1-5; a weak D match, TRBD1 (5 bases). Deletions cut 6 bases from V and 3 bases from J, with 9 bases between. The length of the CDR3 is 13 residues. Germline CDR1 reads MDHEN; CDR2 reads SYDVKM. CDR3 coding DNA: TGTGCCAGCAGGGACATGGACAATCAGCCCCAGCATTTT. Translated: CASRDMDNQPQHF.

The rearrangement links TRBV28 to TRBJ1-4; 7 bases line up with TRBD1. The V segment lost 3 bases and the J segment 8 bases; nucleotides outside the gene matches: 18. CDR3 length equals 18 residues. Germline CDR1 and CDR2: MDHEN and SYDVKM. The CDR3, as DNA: TGTGCCAGCAGTTTCCCAGGGACAGAGGTCGATCTAGAGGAAAAACTGTTTTTT. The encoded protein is CASSFPGTEVDLEEKLFF.

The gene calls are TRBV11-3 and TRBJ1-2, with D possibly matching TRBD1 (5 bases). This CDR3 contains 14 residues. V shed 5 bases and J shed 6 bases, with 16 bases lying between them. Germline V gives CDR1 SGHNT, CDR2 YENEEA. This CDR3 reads CASSRQKGRNGYTF. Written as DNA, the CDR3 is TGTGCCAGCAGCCGACAGAAGGGGAGGAATGGCTACACCTTC.

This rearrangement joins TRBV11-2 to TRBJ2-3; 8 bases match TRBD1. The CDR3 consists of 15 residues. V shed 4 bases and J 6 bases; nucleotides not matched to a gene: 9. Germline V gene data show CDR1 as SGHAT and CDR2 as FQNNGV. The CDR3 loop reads CASSWRAGGSDTQYF. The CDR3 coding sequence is TGTGCCAGCAGCTGGAGGGCAGGGGGCTCGGATACGCAGTATTTT.